This T cell receptor (beta chain) was profiled in a study of siplizumab effects on memory and regulatory T cells (dated by TCRdb to about 2019). Looking at the study overall: Across about eight responder-stimulator pairs, mixed lymphocyte reactions were run as pairs, around 1 with siplizumab at roughly 0.91 ug/mL and around 1 without drug. The effect of the anti-CD2 antibody siplizumab on alloreactive T-cell subsets was examined in allogeneic mixed lymphocyte reactions constructed from human PBMCs.

Cells from the mixed lymphocyte reactions were cocultured for around six days at 37 degrees C. Responder PBMCs were labelled with CFSE and stimulator PBMCs with Violet Dye, then combined at a 1:1 ratio. TCRbeta CDR3 sequencing was performed on sorted unstimulated T cells and on proliferating T cells recovered from mixed lymphocyte reactions. Fresh whole blood from approximately ten HLA-typed healthy donors was used to isolate PBMCs. After the mixed lymphocyte reaction, proliferating CFSE-low responder T cells were FACS-sorted for TCR sequencing. The investigation overall reported the following: Unstimulated naive T cells appeared more diverse than memory T cells, and naive cells seemed to contribute substantially to the alloresponse. Because sequences below about 10^-5 frequency were poorly captured, only a minor fraction of alloreactive clones could be mapped to unstimulated subsets. Among mappable alloreactive CD4+ clones, the Treg-derived fraction averaged around 70% with siplizumab versus about 25% in control reactions. For roughly 75-96% of proliferating CD4+ or CD8+ clones, no naive or memory phenotype could be assigned. Whether proliferating Tregs from siplizumab cultures were suppressive was not functionally confirmed. The cumulative frequency of alloreactive sequences that could be traced back to unstimulated CD4+ memory T cells was significantly reduced by siplizumab.

With regard to this clone: Its cognate antigen has yet to be identified. The sample holds no much larger clone one base away, and base qualities are not on file.

CDR1 and CDR2, per the germline V gene (reference sequence), are SGHNT and YYREEE. The germline V and J ends show losses of 4 bases and 3 bases respectively, and no gene match explains 3 bases of the junction. The CDR3 has 14 amino acids, counting the end cysteine and phenylalanine. Of the read, only the CDR3 DNA is kept; its 42 bases are in frame from base 1. The protocol used for the library was the immunoSEQ multiplex PCR assay. Each sample had 90,000 to 100,000 TCR templates assayed by the deep sequencing platform. Genomic DNA extracted from sorted T cells was the material used for TCRbeta CDR3 sequencing. In the source study's methods: The R programming language was used for clonal analysis of TCRbeta CDR3 data. Unstimulated samples were compared with post-reaction CFSE-low samples to define alloreactive CD4+ and CD8+ clones. By matching sequences to the repertoires of sorted unstimulated Treg and non-Treg cells, each alloreactive CD4+ clone was assigned a regulatory or non-regulatory origin. Sourced from immuneACCESS, this table was stored by TCRdb with only in-frame sequences that have V and J called. A share of the clones is absent; for the studies checked, an unresolved V gene accounts for under half, and the remainder has no known explanation. V and J calls and clone size follow that table, whereas D and trimming were derived from the DNA. Present in this sample are 9,000 to 15,000 clones, around half of which were seen just once. Around two fifths of the sample rests with the top ten.

The receptor's source is a human donor in good health; the cells came from an allogeneic mixed lymphocyte reaction. Some clones in this sample may be carry-over from other donors' samples. Rearrangement joined TRBV5-4 to TRBJ2-7; the central 11 bases match TRBD1. The sequencing sample was made of CFSE-low (dividing) CD8+ T cells sorted from an allogeneic mixed lymphocyte reaction. CDR3 reads: CASSPGTGGYEQYF. The nucleotides read TGTGCCAGCAGCCCCGGGACAGGGGGCTACGAGCAGTACTTC.